This paragraph covers one T cell receptor (beta chain) sequence. Per the study methods: From reference gene primer amplification, estimates of nucleated cell counts were derived. Repertoires were generated with immunoSEQ multiplex PCR, while TCRdb's copy carries only in-frame clones and drops some. D and trimming come from the DNA, and the V and J calls and clone size come from that table. Among approximately 250,000 clones listed, around 84% were seen once. This sample stems from a study of blood T cell repertoires in COVID-19. Study-level information: Acute and convalescent COVID-19 samples came from the United States, Italy and Spain. From T cells, B-cell-depleted T cells, or PBMCs came the material, which was cDNA or gDNA.

With 6 bases removed from V and 4 bases from J, the gap between germline ends came to 18 bases. Germline loops: CDR1 SGHRS, CDR2 YFSETQ. The CDR3 has 15 amino acids. The sample taken for sequencing was peripheral blood. This sequence originates from a woman aged 40 to 50 who had recovered from COVID-19. This chain uses TRBV5-1 with TRBJ2-3, with TRBD2 as a possible D gene (6 bases). The CDR3 spells CASMGTTSIADTQYF. The CDR3 DNA follows: TGCGCCAGCATGGGGACGACTAGTATAGCAGATACGCAGTATTTT.